The 3 T cell receptor beta chains below come from one sample, sequenced in a study of regulatory T cells in long-lasting Graves disease. CDR3 regions were amplified by Arm-PCR using iRepertoire HTBI primers to build TCR beta libraries. TCRdb re-derived calls from the multiplex PCR reads in MiXCR, one entry per CDR3 protein. This table holds around 250,000 distinct CDR3 sequences, around 19% found once. The time point was: newly diagnosed GD, antithyroid drugs for less than 3 months. PBMC RNA was the source of the TCR library. The same data also went into a second study, on T cells in Graves' hyperthyroidism and ophthalmopathy.

Sequences were derived from peripheral blood mononuclear cells (PBMCs), sampled at new diagnosis, from a patient treated with antithyroid drugs. The receptors here all came from a woman aged 25 to 45 with Graves disease.

This clonotype was seen many times. The gene calls are TRBV5-1 and TRBJ2-5, with TRBD2 as a possible D gene (6 bases). Per the germline V gene, CDR1 is SGHRS and CDR2 is YFSETQ. The CDR3 contains 14 residues. The V end was cut by 0 bases, the J end by 2 bases, with 8 bases between. The CDR3 here is CASSLVRGQETQYF. The CDR3 bases are TGCGCCAGCAGCTTGGTTCGGGGGCAAGAGACCCAGTACTTC.

This clonotype was picked up many times. The chain couples TRBV6-5 to TRBJ1-1; D is undetermined. This CDR3 contains 13 residues. V was pared by 2 bases and J by 5 bases, with 9 bases between. In germline, CDR1 is MNHEY, CDR2 SVGAGI. CDR3 sequence (DNA): TGTGCCAGCAGTTACCTAGGGCGGACTGAAGCTTTCTTT. Its translation: CASSYLGRTEAFF.

This clonotype has only a few counts. The genes are TRBV27 and TRBJ1-1; 7 nucleotides agree with TRBD1. J was trimmed by 7 bases and V by 8 bases; bases with no gene match: 1. The CDR3 loop spans 10 amino acids. Germline V gene data show CDR1 as MNHEY and CDR2 as SMNVEV (reference sequence). The CDR3 DNA is TGTGCCAGCGGGGACAGTGAAGCTTTCTTT. The encoded protein is CASGDSEAFF.